The 19 T cell receptor delta chains presented below share a single source sample, sequenced in a study of γδ T cells in repeated Plasmodium falciparum infection. TCRdb re-called the multiplex PCR reads via CATT. The sample includes tens of thousands of delta-chain clones, less than 2% of them seen just once. Flow sorting of PBMC yielded separate Vgamma9/Vdelta2+ and Vdelta2-negative gammadelta T cell populations for bulk repertoire analysis. Sequenced sample: gamma-delta T cells from blood. The receptors here all came from a pool of human donors (malaria-infected and uninfected, not separated).

This clone was found many times. The protein recorded in TCRdb matches a much larger clone and deviates from this DNA's translation at residue 11, suggesting a read error; the protein here is obtained by translating the DNA. The CDR3 bases are TGTGCTCCCCCGCTGTACTGGGGGATAGGGGGAGGTTCTACCGATAAACTCATCTTT. Translated: CAPPLYWGIGGGSTDKLIF. This rearrangement joins TRDV1 to TRDJ1; TRDD3 matches 11 bases. The germline V gene has CDR1 TSWWSYY and CDR2 QGS. J gave up 2 bases and V 10 bases, and 21 bases lay outside the gene matches. The CDR3 totals 19 residues.

Ten or more counts support this clone. TCRdb's entry gives the protein of a much larger clone, which mismatches this DNA's translation at residue 15, likely from a read error; the protein reported here is translated from the DNA. The chain links TRDV1 to TRDJ1, with a tentative D call TRDD3 (6 bases). The J gene, left out of TCRdb, was set here by checking the DNA against germline. CDR1 and CDR2 (germline): TSWWSYY, QGS. The germline V and J ends were trimmed by 2 bases and 8 bases, with 33 bases remaining between them. This CDR3 is 20 amino acids long. In DNA form, the CDR3 reads TGTGCTCTTGGGGAAAATTCCTGCGGCCTTCTCCTGTGGGGGGTACAGAAACTCATCTTT. It specifies CALGENSCGLLLWGVQKLIF.

This clone has only a few counts. A read error likely explains why the TCRdb protein, taken from a much larger clone, differs from this DNA's translation at residue 6; the protein shown is translated from the DNA. The chain is built from TRDV1 and TRDJ1, with 7 bases identical to TRDD2. The J gene comes from matching the DNA to germline here; TCRdb lacks it. The V and J ends lost 5 bases and 0 bases, in that order; junction bases with no gene match: 18. CDR3 size: 19 residues. From germline, CDR1 is TSWWSYY and CDR2 QGS. This CDR3 reads CALGTFIPTVWEYTDKLIF. The CDR3 nucleotides read TGTGCTCTTGGGACCTTTATTCCTACAGTGTGGGAGTACACCGATAAACTCATCTTT.

This clone was found many times. The gene calls are TRDV1 and TRDJ1; TRDD2 matches at 9 bases. There are 24 residues in the CDR3. The V and J ends lost 1 base and 0 bases, in that order; junction bases with no gene match: 27. In germline, CDR1 is TSWWSYY, CDR2 QGS. The CDR3 coding sequence is TGTGCTCTTGGGGAACAGGGCCTTCCTACGCTCTGGGATGCTACTGGGGACAACACCGATAAACTCATCTTT. Amino acid sequence: CALGEQGLPTLWDATGDNTDKLIF.

Notes on this clone: TCRdb records a much larger clone's protein for this DNA, with a difference at residue 9 that likely arises from a read error; the protein given is the translation of the DNA. V is TRDV1 and J is TRDJ1; D remains unclear. The J gene is not listed in TCRdb, so it was assigned here from a DNA match to germline. Trimming pared 3 bases from V and 10 bases from J, leaving 12 bases between. The CDR3 is 12 amino acids. CDR1 and CDR2 from the germline V gene are TSWWSYY and QGS. The CDR3 DNA sequence: TGTGCTCTTGGGGATCGCCGGTGTAGACTCATCTTT. Translation gives CALGDRRCRLIF.

A few counts support this clone. TCRdb records a much larger clone's protein for this DNA, with a difference at residue 20 that likely arises from a read error; the protein given is the translation of the DNA. The genes are TRDV1 and TRDJ2, with 9 bases fitting TRDD3. V trimming: 0 bases; J trimming: 4 bases; junction bases outside the gene matches: 33. Germline CDR1 is TSWWSYY and CDR2 is QGS. The CDR3 has 26 residues. DNA of the CDR3: TGTGCTCTTGGGGAACTAGGATGGACAAAGTTCCTATCGGACTGGGGGAGACAAACTTCGACAGCACAACTCTTCTTT. It encodes CALGELGWTKFLSDWGRQTSTAQLFF.

On this clone itself: This likely came from a read error, as a far larger clone is one base away. This sample includes further DNA sequences coding for the same CDR3. The CDR3 loop is CALGETSSYSTDKLIF. The CDR3 bases are TGTGCTCTCGGGGAAACATCTTCCTATAGCACCGATAAACTCATCTTT. The chain carries TRDV1 and TRDJ1; the match to TRDD2 covers 7 bases. TCRdb offers no J gene call, so here the DNA was matched to germline to obtain one. Per germline, CDR1 TSWWSYY and CDR2 QGS. This CDR3 is built from 16 residues.

This clone appeared many times. V usage is TRDV1 and J usage is TRDJ1, with 12 positions matching TRDD3. Germline lookup yields CDR1 TSWWSYY and CDR2 QGS. The CDR3 is 17 amino acids. The trim removed 1 base at V and 6 bases at J, leaving 9 bases unmatched. CDR3 protein: CALGERGVLGDTHKLIF. The DNA of the CDR3 is TGTGCTCTTGGGGAACGGGGCGTACTGGGGGATACCCATAAACTCATCTTT.

About this clone itself: The protein given by TCRdb reflects a much larger clone and differs at residue 7 from this DNA's translation, likely from a read error; the protein shown is the DNA's translation. The chain couples TRDV1 to TRDJ1; D not resolved. No J segment appears in TCRdb, so it was assigned here by matching the sequence to germline. From germline, CDR1 is TSWWSYY and CDR2 QGS. The V end was cut by 0 bases, the J end by 7 bases, with 18 bases between. CDR3 length equals 16 residues. CDR3 sequence (DNA): TGTGCTCTTGGGGAACTTGCCCTAATCACTCGGGGTAAACTCATCTTT. Encoded protein: CALGELALITRGKLIF.

The chain combines TRDV1 with TRDJ1; D possibly corresponds to TRDD3 (7 bases). TCRdb does not report a J gene; here it was assigned by matching the DNA to germline references. The CDR3 consists of 19 residues. V was clipped by 5 bases and J by 0 bases, with 25 bases between them. The germline gives CDR1 TSWWSYY, CDR2 QGS. The CDR3 loop is CALGTRSFPGGSYTDKLIF. The CDR3 DNA reads as TGTGCTCTTGGGACCCGTTCCTTCCCCGGGGGATCGTACACCGATAAACTCATCTTT.

This clone came up a few times. The protein recorded in TCRdb matches a much larger clone and deviates from this DNA's translation at residue 9, suggesting a read error; the protein here is obtained by translating the DNA. J is TRDJ1 and V is TRDV2; D not certain. TCRdb supplies no J gene; here it was assigned by aligning the nucleotide sequence to germline. The germline V and J ends were trimmed by 5 bases and 3 bases, with 21 bases remaining between them. This CDR3 contains 16 residues. Germline CDR1 is GEAIGNYY and CDR2 is EKD. CDR3 nucleotides: TGTGCCTGTGTGAGTCTAGGTACGAAGGGTCCCGATAAACTCATCTTT. Translated, it gives CACVSLGTKGPDKLIF.

This clone was counted between two and nine times. This may stem from a read error, because a much larger clone lies one nucleotide away. This sequence joins TRDV2 and TRDJ1; maybe TRDD3 (6 bases). Germline assignment: CDR1 GEAIGNYY and CDR2 EKD. The CDR3 has 14 amino acids. The CDR3 loop reads CACDRLGITDKLIF. As DNA, the CDR3 is TGTGCCTGTGACCGTCTGGGGATTACCGATAAGCTCATCTTT.

With respect to this clone: TCRdb lists the protein of a much larger clone for this DNA, which differs at residue 11, so this is likely a read error; the protein given here is translated from the DNA itself. This chain links TRAV38-2/DV8 with TRDJ1; 9 bases fit TRDD3. The CDR3 is 16 residues long. Germline assignment: CDR1 TSESDYY and CDR2 QEAYKQQN. The CDR3: CALGAAYWGTGNKLIF. CDR3 in DNA: TGTGCCCTAGGGGCCGCGTACTGGGGGACTGGAAATAAACTCATCTTT.

In its sample, this clone was seen many times. A far larger clone is one nucleotide away, so this likely arose from a read error. This same CDR3 is encoded by further DNA sequences in the sample. CDR3 sequence reads: CACDTLGLKTDKLIF. In nucleotides, the CDR3 is TGTGCCTGTGACACCCTGGGGCTAAAAACCGATAAGCTCATCTTT. There is no J gene call, but TRDV2 is given as the V gene; TRDD3 is taken as the D call from the table, unchecked against the DNA. Germline values: CDR1 GEAIGNYY, CDR2 EKD. The length of the CDR3 is 15 residues.

Only a few counts were recorded for this clone. A read error is likely here: a far larger clone is one base away. Other nucleotide sequences from this sample produce the same CDR3. The J gene is TRDJ1, the V gene TRDV1; D might be TRDD2 (6 bases). CDR1 and CDR2 (germline): TSWWSYY, QGS. This CDR3 spans 18 amino acids. Trimming stripped 3 bases from V and 11 bases from J, with 31 bases between. The CDR3 protein is CALGELFGPTGFGIKLIF. In DNA form, the CDR3 reads TGTGCTCTTGGGGAGCTATTTGGTCCTACGGGCTTTGGTATTAAGCTCATCTTT.

A remark on this clone: A far more abundant clone sits one base away, making this likely a read error. This same CDR3 is encoded by further DNA sequences in the sample. This rearrangement joins TRDV1 to TRDJ1, with 8 positions matching TRDD3. In the absence of a J gene in TCRdb, the DNA was matched to germline to assign it here. CDR1 is TSWWSYY, CDR2 QGS, per germline. The CDR3 totals 19 residues. V lost 1 base, J lost 6 bases, and 19 bases stayed unmatched. CDR3 bases: TGTGCTCTTGGGGAACCCTACTCCCCAAAGGGATACGCAGCGAATAAACTCATCTTT. It codes for CALGEPYSPKGYAANKLIF.

This clone was counted ten times or more. TCRdb's protein, taken from a much larger clone, differs from this DNA's translation at residue 11, likely owing to a read error; the protein displayed comes from the DNA. The chain carries TRDV1 and TRDJ1, with 10 bases fitting TRDD3. There are 20 residues in the CDR3. Germline CDR1 reads TSWWSYY; CDR2 reads QGS. V dropped 2 bases and J dropped 3; count of bases not matched to a gene: 18. DNA of the CDR3: TGTGCTCTTGGGGAAGTCACCCTTTTGTACAGGGGGATACGCCCCGATAAACTCATCTTT. Protein: CALGEVTLLYRGIRPDKLIF.

This clone was detected only a few times. A much larger clone lies a single base off, so this may be a read error. The chain is built from TRDV2 and TRDJ1, with 8 bases identical to TRDD3. TCRdb records no J gene; here it was assigned by comparing the DNA to germline. The V and J ends lost 4 bases and 2 bases, in that order; junction bases with no gene match: 8. The CDR3 has 15 amino acids. Germline V lookup: CDR1 GEAIGNYY, CDR2 EKD. CDR3 region: CACDQVGDLTDKLIF. The CDR3 DNA sequence: TGTGCCTGTGATCAGGTGGGGGATTTAACCGATAAACTCATCTTT.

This clone showed up just a few times. A far bigger clonotype differs at one base, so this is likely a read error. The same CDR3 can be traced to other DNA sequences in this sample. This chain uses TRDV1 with TRDJ1, with D possibly TRDD3 on 5 matching bases. The J gene comes from matching the DNA to germline here; TCRdb lacks it. V lost 0 bases and J lost 5, with 25 bases in between. The CDR3 is 19 amino acids. Germline-derived CDR1 and CDR2 are TSWWSYY and QGS. CDR3 in amino acids: CALGELGFLRTPGMDKLIF. The CDR3 DNA reads as TGTGCTCTTGGGGAACTAGGCTTTCTACGAACCCCTGGGATGGATAAACTCATCTTT.